The present T cell receptor beta chain was sequenced within a study of CD8+ T cells in alopecia areata. Peripheral blood, together with lesional scalp punch biopsies, was collected from alopecia areata patients. The sequencing template was cDNA reverse transcribed from extracted RNA. Assay used: immunoSEQ multiplex PCR; TCRdb lists only in-frame clones, some missing. The repertoire includes 100,000 to 150,000 clones, 35% to 45% of them detected once, and roughly 3.3% sits in the top ten. CDR1 is SGHTA, CDR2 FQGNSA, per germline. V shed 5 bases and J shed 2 bases, with 15 bases lying between them. The CDR3 spans 15 residues.

This receptor was taken from a human donor with alopecia areata. The sequencing input was CD4+ T cells sorted from blood. The chain combines TRBV7-2 with TRBJ2-5; D is undetermined. The CDR3 loop reads CASSPAWTSQETQYF. The DNA of the CDR3 is TGTGCCAGCAGCCCAGCCTGGACGTCGCAAGAGACCCAGTACTTC.